These 25 T cell receptor beta chains were sequenced from one sample in a study of prognosis after radiotherapy for stage I lung cancer. The authors amplified TCR beta CDR3 from genomic DNA using two-round multiplex PCR. With primers specific to each TRBV and TRBJ gene, the first-round PCR was performed. TCRdb passed the multiplex PCR reads through MiXCR, listing each CDR3 protein once. The sample has under 75,000 distinct CDR3 sequences; 26% are singletons. The sample was PBMCs, taken before or after stereotactic body radiation therapy (not recorded which). The receptors originated from a donor aged 50 or older with non-small cell lung cancer.

In its sample, this clonotype was seen many times. V and J are TRBV6-1 and TRBJ1-1; 9 bases agree with TRBD1. After removal of 5 bases from V and 5 bases from J, the junction contained 6 bases not matched to a gene. The germline V gene has CDR1 MNHNS and CDR2 SASEGT. The CDR3 length is 14 residues. The CDR3: CASSPGTGFTEAFF. Here the CDR3 DNA reads TGTGCCAGCAGTCCCGGGACAGGGTTTACTGAAGCTTTCTTT.

This clonotype was counted ten times or more. The V and J genes are TRBV30 and TRBJ1-5, with a possible D match to TRBD1 (5 bases). V was cut by 0 bases and J by 4 bases, with 13 bases left in between. CDR1 GTSNPN and CDR2 SVGIG come from the germline V gene (reference sequence). CDR3 length equals 15 residues. The DNA for the CDR3 is TGTGCCTGGAGTGTACCGGGACCCCGGAATCAGCCCCAGCATTTT. Amino acid sequence: CAWSVPGPRNQPQHF.

This clonotype came up many times. V gene TRBV18 combines with J gene TRBJ2-2; D not resolved. The ends were cut back, 0 bases at V and 2 bases at J, with 4 bases in the middle. CDR3 length: 14 residues. CDR1 KGHSH and CDR2 LQKENI come from the germline V gene. The CDR3 DNA is TGTGCCAGCTCACCACCGGGAAACACCGGGGAGCTGTTTTTT. This translates into CASSPPGNTGELFF.

There are many counts of this clonotype. The genes are TRBV2 and TRBJ2-7; D may be TRBD2 (5 bases). V was trimmed by 6 bases and J by 1 base, leaving 13 bases between them. This CDR3 region has 14 residues. Germline-derived CDR1 and CDR2 are SNHLY and FYNNEI. DNA of the CDR3: TGTGCCAGCAGGGAGGTTCAGGATTCCTACGAGCAGTACTTC. Protein product: CASREVQDSYEQYF.

Note on this clonotype: A much bigger clone sits one base away, suggesting this may be a read error. This rearrangement joins TRBV10-3 to TRBJ2-7, with unresolved D. CDR1 is ENHRY, CDR2 SYGVKD, per germline. The CDR3 sequence is 13 residues long. The ends were cut back, 4 bases at V and 7 bases at J, with 14 bases in the middle. DNA for the CDR3: TGTGCCATCAGTGTGTACGACATGTATGAGCAGTACTTC. Its translation is CAISVYDMYEQYF.

As for this clonotype: This clone may be a read error of a much larger clone one base away. The chain is built from TRBV6-2 or TRBV6-3 and TRBJ2-2; TRBD2 matches at 8 bases. Germline V lookup: CDR1 MNHEY, CDR2 SVGEGT. This CDR3 is 17 amino acids long. After removal of 5 bases from V and 6 bases from J, the junction contained 14 bases not matched to a gene. The CDR3 nucleotides read TGTGCCAGCAGTGAAAGGGGATATAGCGGGGTGGCCGGGGAGCTGTTTTTT. Translated: CASSERGYSGVAGELFF.

This clonotype was seen many times. This chain uses TRBV5-7 with TRBJ2-7; 11 nucleotides align to TRBD2. TRBV5-7 is an ORF; its function is uncertain. Losses at the gene ends were 0 bases for V and 3 bases for J; bases not matched to a gene: 17. CDR3 length equals 20 residues. The CDR3: CASSLEGGWLAGGSHYEQYF. The CDR3 region has the DNA TGTGCCAGCAGCTTGGAGGGTGGGTGGCTAGCGGGGGGTTCACACTACGAGCAGTACTTC.

Turning to this clonotype: The junction differs from germline at one of its ends, possibly a read error. The chain links TRBV6-9 to TRBJ1-5; unclear D gene. The CDR3 consists of 15 residues. Germline V gives CDR1 MNHGY, CDR2 SVAAGI. CDR3 sequence: CASSYSRSEGQPQHF. The DNA for the CDR3 is TGTGCCAGTAGTTACTCAAGGTCCGAGGGTCAGCCCCAGCATTTT.

This clonotype occurred once. A much bigger clone sits one base away, suggesting this may be a read error. This CDR3 reads CASTPFPGGNQPQRF. In DNA form, the CDR3 reads TGCGCCAGCACCCCGTTCCCGGGTGGGAATCAGCCCCAGCGTTTT. The genes are TRBV5-1 and TRBJ1-5; D uncertain. The germline gives CDR1 SGHRS, CDR2 YFSETQ. CDR3 length: 15 amino acids.

This clonotype came up many times. The chain combines TRBV24-1 with TRBJ2-2; 9 bases match TRBD2. The CDR3 has 17 residues. Germline lookup yields CDR1 KGHDR and CDR2 SFDVKD. Trimming cost V 3 bases and J 5 bases; bases outside gene matches: 9. CDR3 sequence reads: CATSDQRLAELTGELFF. CDR3 bases: TGTGCCACCAGTGATCAAAGACTAGCGGAGTTAACCGGGGAGCTGTTTTTT.

This clonotype has a count of ten or more. The chain carries TRBV29-1 and TRBJ2-5, with D uncertain. The CDR3 consists of 13 residues. Germline CDR1 is SQVTM and CDR2 is ANQGSEA. Deletions cut 7 bases from V and 0 bases from J, with 12 bases between. The CDR3 DNA is TGCAGCGCCTCAGAAACGTACCAAGAGACCCAGTACTTC. It codes for CSASETYQETQYF.

There are many counts of this clonotype. The V call is TRBV5-1, the J call TRBJ2-3; 16 positions agree with TRBD2. This CDR3 has 19 residues. Germline V gene lookup returns CDR1 SGHRS and CDR2 YFSETQ. V lost 0 bases and J lost 7; bases outside the gene matches: 11. CDR3 DNA: TGCGCCAGCAGCTTGGAAGGTGGGGGACTAGCGGGGGGGCCACATACGCAGTATTTT. Protein: CASSLEGGGLAGGPHTQYF.

For this clonotype: A read error may be the cause here, since a much bigger clone is one base away. The rearrangement links TRBV5-4 to TRBJ2-3, with D possibly being TRBD1 or TRBD2 (5 bases each). Trimming removed 6 bases from V and 0 bases from J, with 14 bases in between. Germline values: CDR1 SGHNT, CDR2 YYREEE (reference sequence). The CDR3 covers 15 residues. This CDR3 is CASNKRGVSTDTQYF. The CDR3 DNA is TGTGCCAGCAACAAAAGGGGAGTCAGCACAGATACGCAGTATTTT. The complete variable domain, with remaining parts taken from reference TRBV5-4 and TRBJ2-3, reads ETGVTQSPTHLIKTRGQQVTLRCSSQSGHNTVSWYQQALGQGPQFIFQYYREEENGRGNFPPRFSGLQFPNYSSELNVNALELDDSALYLCASNKRGVSTDTQYFGPGTRLTVL.

This clonotype was detected ten times or more. The chain employs TRBV20-1 and TRBJ2-7; D remains ambiguous. V was shortened by 3 bases and J by 3 bases, with 18 bases between the two germline ends. The CDR3 extends over 15 amino acids. Germline V lookup: CDR1 DFQATT, CDR2 SNEGSKA (reference sequence). CDR3 sequence reads: CSASYSAGPSYEQYF. CDR3 sequence (DNA): TGCAGTGCTAGCTACTCGGCCGGCCCCAGCTACGAGCAGTACTTC.

As to this clonotype: The missing conserved phenylalanine or tryptophan at the end of this CDR3 makes a read error likely. This chain links TRBV6-5 with TRBJ2-3, with D unresolved. The germline V gene has CDR1 MNHEY and CDR2 SVGAGI. V was trimmed by 0 bases and J by 6 bases, leaving 7 bases between them. The CDR3 is 13 amino acids. CDR3 in amino acids: CASSYSSLDTQYL. DNA for the CDR3: TGTGCCAGCAGTTACTCGAGCCTGGATACGCAGTATCTT.

Turning to this clonotype: The junction shows a germline mismatch at one end, possibly a read error. This rearrangement joins TRBV6-2 or TRBV6-3 to TRBJ1-6; TRBD1 is a possible D gene (5 bases). Germline V gene sequence: CDR1 MNHEY, CDR2 SVGEGT. The CDR3 is 13 residues long. This CDR3 reads CARRGLKNSPLQF. Here the CDR3 DNA reads TGTGCCAGAAGGGGACTGAAAAATTCACCCCTCCAATTT.

This clonotype was found many times. V gene TRBV7-2 combines with J gene TRBJ1-1, with D maybe TRBD1 (6 bases). Germline loops: CDR1 SGHTA, CDR2 FQGNSA. This CDR3 contains 13 residues. V was pared by 5 bases and J by 7 bases, with 14 bases between. CDR3 in DNA: TGTGCCAGCAGCGTAACAGGGTTGAATGAAGCTTTCTTT. As protein: CASSVTGLNEAFF.

For this clonotype: It may be a read error: a sequence one base away is much more abundant. The J gene is TRBJ2-5, the V gene TRBV6-2 or TRBV6-3; possible D gene TRBD1, 5 bases. Germline V gene data show CDR1 as MNHEY and CDR2 as SVGEGT. The CDR3 has 15 amino acids. V was trimmed by 5 bases and J by 1 base, leaving 14 bases between them. The chain's CDR3 is CASSSRAPLQETQYF. The CDR3 region has the DNA TGTGCCAGCAGTAGCAGGGCCCCTCTCCAAGAGACCCAGTACTTC.

About this clonotype itself: Given a much more abundant clone one base away, this may be a read error. The chain employs TRBV18 and TRBJ1-2; D remains ambiguous. Germline V gene sequence: CDR1 KGHSH, CDR2 LQKENI. The CDR3 sequence is 13 residues long. The CDR3 region is CASSPGQEYDYTF. The CDR3 bases are TGTGCCAGCTCACCCGGGCAGGAGTATGACTACACCTTC.

In this sample, this clonotype turned up many times. The chain carries TRBV28 and TRBJ2-2; 9 nucleotides align to TRBD1. The CDR3 runs to 15 residues. Germline CDR1 reads MDHEN; CDR2 reads SYDVKM. J lost 6 bases, V lost 6 bases, and 8 bases had no gene match. Written as DNA, the CDR3 is TGTGCCAGCAGCCCCGGACAGGGGAGTCCCGGGGAGCTGTTTTTT. Translated: CASSPGQGSPGELFF.

Ten or more counts support this clonotype. The chain recombines TRBV20-1 with TRBJ2-1, with a possible D match to TRBD1 (5 bases). The V gene's germline CDR1 is DFQATT and CDR2 SNEGSKA (reference sequence). The V end lost 3 bases, the J end lost 6 bases, and 6 bases lay between the germline ends. The CDR3 runs to 11 residues. The CDR3 here is CSASDSNEQFF. In DNA form, the CDR3 reads TGCAGTGCTAGTGACAGCAATGAGCAGTTCTTC.

The table lists this clonotype with many counts. The chain carries TRBV7-6 and TRBJ1-1, with D tentatively TRBD1 (6 bases). The CDR3 spans 16 residues. The V end lost 5 bases, the J end lost 1 base, and 17 bases lay between the germline ends. Germline V gene lookup returns CDR1 SGHVS and CDR2 FNYEAQ. The CDR3 loop reads CASSPQVGGANTEAFF. CDR3 DNA: TGTGCCAGCAGCCCTCAAGTGGGGGGGGCGAACACTGAAGCTTTCTTT.

This clonotype was seen at least ten times. The rearrangement links TRBV12-3 or TRBV12-4 to TRBJ1-4; D gene uncertain. V was trimmed by 2 bases and J by 5 bases, leaving 6 bases between them. The CDR3 length is 13 residues. Here the CDR3 reads CASSLFENEKLFF. The CDR3 nucleotides read TGTGCCAGCAGTTTATTTGAAAATGAAAAACTGTTTTTT.

This clonotype was counted many times. CDR3 nucleotides: TGTGCCAGCAGCCCAGGGGCAGGGGACACCGGGGAGCTGTTTTTT. It yields the protein CASSPGAGDTGELFF. The rearrangement links TRBV7-8 to TRBJ2-2; TRBD1 is a possible D gene (6 bases). Germline CDR1 is SGHVS and CDR2 is FQNEAQ. The germline V and J ends were trimmed by 5 bases and 3 bases, with 13 bases remaining between them. CDR3 length equals 15 residues.

This clonotype was counted many times. This chain uses TRBV15 with TRBJ1-3; TRBD1 agrees at 7 bases. V dropped 5 bases and J dropped 1; count of bases not matched to a gene: 8. The CDR3 is 16 residues long. The germline CDR1 and CDR2 sequences are LNHNV and YYDKDF (reference sequence). The DNA for the CDR3 is TGTGCCACCAGCCCCATTCAGGGGGGGTCTGGAAACACCATATATTTT. Translation gives CATSPIQGGSGNTIYF. The variable domain in full, completed from reference TRBV15 and TRBJ1-3, reads DAMVIQNPRYQVTQFGKPVTLSCSQTLNHNVMYWYQQKSSQAPKLLFHYYDKDFNNEADTPDNFQSRRPNTSFCFLDIRSPGLGDTAMYLCATSPIQGGSGNTIYFGEGSWLTVV.